This TCR beta chain emerged from a study of blood T cell repertoires in COVID-19 (dated by TCRdb to about 2020). In the study overall: Samples covering the acute and convalescent phases of COVID-19 were provided by collaborators in the United States, Italy and Spain. The material from the prospective study consisted of cDNA or gDNA derived from T cells, B-cell-depleted T cells, or PBMCs. The dataset comprised deeply sampled blood TCRbeta repertoires from subjects exposed to, actively infected with, or recovered from COVID-19. The repertoires were released in a freely available public database meant as a resource for research on the immune response to SARS-CoV-2. The samples were drawn from the first 160 participants of the ongoing ImmuneRACE study and from 1,254 subjects provided by 6 global collaborators. Nearly every sample came with metadata listing a de-identified subject ID, COVID-19 status, age in years and sex. Where HLA class I and class II types were available, the types were taken from metadata supplied by the sample provider, not from assay-based typing.

Points the paper makes about the study in general: Clinical and demographic metadata were provided uncurated, with the amount varying by source and participant.

Enrolling through a virtual design, the prospective study's participants ranged in age from roughly 18 to 90 years and lived across about two dozen United States geographic areas. To assign participants to cohorts, the prospective study relied on clinical history that participants themselves reported in a screening survey and a study questionnaire. Recovered participants in ImmuneRACE Cohort 3 were defined as having two consecutive negative NP/OP PCR tests, clearance from a healthcare professional, or resolution of symptoms. In the prospective study, whole blood, serum and a nasopharyngeal or oropharyngeal swab were collected from each participant by mobile phlebotomists. Over an approximately 2-month period, participants in the prospective study had the option of providing additional blood draws and questionnaires. Before DNA extraction, blood samples from the prospective study were shipped at room temperature or frozen.

The immunoSEQ Assay, a bias-controlled multiplex PCR, was used to amplify TCRbeta CDR3 regions from genomic DNA. As for the original processing: The number of nucleated cells in each sample was estimated from the amplification of reference gene primers within the assay. Sequence reads were collapsed and filtered to measure the absolute abundance of every unique TCRbeta CDR3 rearrangement. Productive Simpson clonality was computed per sample as the square root of Simpson's diversity index over productive rearrangements. TCRdb re-hosts the immuneACCESS table, in-frame sequences only. Its copies lack some clones; in the studies checked, an unresolved V gene accounts for under half of them, and the cause for the rest is not known. V and J calls and clone size are as listed in that table; D and trimming were resolved from the DNA. Across this sample there are around 470,000 clones, with 90% seen only once. The ten largest account for approximately 0.65% of the sample.

Sequences LNHDA (CDR1) and SQIVND (CDR2) are obtained from the germline V gene (reference sequence). The CDR3 contains 15 residues, cysteine and phenylalanine counted. The only DNA kept is the CDR3, 45 bases in frame from the first base. V is cut back by 7 bases and J by 0 bases, with 5 bases in the junction unmatched. Comments on this clone: Its antigen is currently not known. No per-base quality is available; no much larger clone lies one base away.

Recombination joined TRBV19 with TRBJ2-3, and TRBD2 matches 9 of the central bases. Sequenced input: PBMCs or T cells enriched from blood (not recorded which). This receptor was identified in a man aged 18 to 35 who had recovered from COVID-19. The CDR3 reads CASTSTSGSTDTQYF. DNA sequence: TGTGCCAGTACTTCGACTAGCGGTAGCACAGATACGCAGTATTTT.